This is a list of T cell receptor beta chains from one sample in a study of T cells after posttransplantation cyclophosphamide. Sequenced by immunoSEQ multiplex PCR; TCRdb stores in-frame clones only, minus some. This repertoire shows about 66,000 clones, 93% found once; its top ten account for 2.5% to 3%. The sequenced sample was PBMCs. Receptors originate from a woman under 40 in good health and a related stem cell transplant donor. CDR3s include the opening cysteine and the closing phenylalanine or tryptophan. The order of the fields is D gene, J gene, clone size, V gene, CDR3 protein, CDR3 DNA. The D gene is left open where the match is weak. Not every row has a clone size; where given, it reads once, few, many or a size class.

>.|TRBJ2-1|.|TRBV5-4
CASSLDSGLNEQFF
TGTGCCAGCAGCTTGGACAGCGGCCTAAATGAGCAGTTCTTC
>TRBD1|TRBJ1-2|.|TRBV7-9
CASSYNTRTGGDGYTF
TGTGCCAGCAGTTACAACACCCGAACAGGGGGTGATGGCTACACCTTC
>.|TRBJ2-5|.|TRBV2
CASILGGSRETQYF
TGTGCCAGCATCCTAGGGGGAAGTCGCGAGACCCAGTACTTC
>.|TRBJ2-7|.|TRBV5-8
CASSPYDEQYF
TGTGCCAGCAGCCCCTATGACGAGCAGTACTTC
>.|TRBJ2-1|.|TRBV7-3
CASSPNRNGGPYNEQFF
TGTGCCAGCAGCCCGAATCGTAACGGGGGACCTTACAATGAGCAGTTCTTC
>TRBD2|TRBJ2-3|.|TRBV4-3
CASSRTSGGDLSTDTQYF
TGCGCCAGCAGCCGCACTAGCGGGGGGGATCTAAGCACAGATACGCAGTATTTT
>.|TRBJ2-1|.|TRBV7-9
CASSLAPRGSYNEQFF
TGTGCCAGCAGCTTAGCCCCTCGCGGCTCCTACAATGAGCAGTTCTTC
>TRBD1|TRBJ2-3|once|TRBV5-1
CASSLGQGYDTQYF
TGCGCCAGCAGCTTGGGACAGGGATACGATACGCAGTATTTT
>TRBD1|TRBJ1-2|.|TRBV5-1
CASSAAGTARQNYGYTF
TGCGCCAGCAGCGCCGCCGGGACAGCCCGCCAGAACTATGGCTACACCTTC
>.|TRBJ2-1|.|TRBV6-4
CASSDTGVAESNEQFF
TGTGCCAGCAGTGACACCGGGGTAGCGGAAAGCAATGAGCAGTTCTTC
>TRBD1|TRBJ2-1|.|TRBV7-6
CASSLRQGAGDEQFF
TGTGCCAGCAGCCTTAGACAGGGGGCCGGGGATGAGCAGTTCTTC